The entry below describes one TCR beta chain. One end of the junction varies from germline; a read error may be responsible. The CDR3 contains 17 residues. Germline lookup yields CDR1 KGHDR and CDR2 SFDVKD. The sample originates from a study of blood T cell repertoires in COVID-19. Study information: Sites in the United States, Italy and Spain provided acute and convalescent COVID-19 samples.

Using immunoSEQ multiplex PCR, the repertoire was profiled, and TCRdb retains in-frame clones only, with some absent. Of around 180,000 clones listed, about 85% are singletons. This receptor was taken from a woman aged 80 or over with acute or convalescent COVID-19. Sequencing was carried out using peripheral blood. This rearrangement joins TRBV24-1 to TRBJ2-7; 8 positions match TRBD2. CDR3 in DNA: TGTGCCACCAGTGACCCCCGGGGGGGCCCCTATTCCTCCGAGCAGTACTTC. Its translation is CATSDPRGGPYSSEQYF.